This is a list of T cell receptor beta chains from one sample in a study of T cells in pancreatic ductal adenocarcinoma. TCRdb keeps only in-frame clones here, not all; method: immunoSEQ multiplex PCR. The sample lists 100,000 or so clones; nearly 95% were seen once. Sequenced input: PBMCs. The receptors were sampled from a human donor with pancreatic ductal adenocarcinoma. The CDR3 runs from the conserved cysteine through the conserved F or W. A D gene is named only where the DNA matches it firmly. Size tells how often a clone was seen (once, few, many) or the class of an expanded clone, and some rows leave it out.

J gene | CDR3 length | V gene | clone size | D gene | CDR3 DNA | CDR3 protein
TRBJ2-1 | 15 | TRBV30 | - | - | TGTGCCTGGAGTGTCCTCTTTACACCCGGGTCTGAGCAGTTCTTC | CAWSVLFTPGSEQFF
TRBJ2-7 | 16 | TRBV7-8 | - | - | TGTGCCAGCAGCTTATACGGGGGAGCGTCGGGCTACGAGCAGTACTTC | CASSLYGGASGYEQYF
TRBJ2-7 | 16 | TRBV7-2 | - | TRBD2 | TGTGCCAGCAGCTACGCCGGGACTAGCGGGATGTACGAGCAGTACTTC | CASSYAGTSGMYEQYF
TRBJ1-2 | 14 | TRBV6-5 | once | TRBD1 | TGTGCCAGCAGAAGACAGGGACTCAACTATGGCTACACCTTC | CASRRQGLNYGYTF
TRBJ2-7 | 15 | TRBV30 | - | - | TGTGCCTGGAGTGGCTCGGAGGGGAGCTCCTACGAGCAGTACTTC | CAWSGSEGSSYEQYF
TRBJ2-7 | 13 | TRBV27 | - | TRBD1 | TGTGCCAGCAGAAACAGGGGATCCTACGAGCAGTACTTC | CASRNRGSYEQYF
TRBJ2-6 | 19 | TRBV5-1 | - | TRBD2 | TGCGCCAGCACCCAAACGGGGGGGTTTCACAGCTCTGGGGCCAACGTCCTGACTTTC | CASTQTGGFHSSGANVLTF
TRBJ1-1 | 11 | TRBV10-3 | - | - | TGTGCCATCAGAGAGCTGAGTGAAGCTTTCTTT | CAIRELSEAFF
TRBJ2-7 | 14 | TRBV5-1 | - | TRBD2 | TGCGCCAGCAGCTTGGGGACTAGCGTCTACGAGCAGTACTTC | CASSLGTSVYEQYF
TRBJ2-7 | 14 | TRBV2 | - | TRBD2 | TGTGCCAGCAGAGGACTAGCGGGAAGATACGAGCAGTACTTC | CASRGLAGRYEQYF
TRBJ1-1 | 13 | TRBV6-1 | - | - | TGTGCCAGCAGTGAGGAAGGGAGTACTGAAGCTTTCTTT | CASSEEGSTEAFF
TRBJ1-5 | 17 | TRBV28 | - | - | TGTGCCAGCAGTCCCGACCGGGTCCCCGGGGGCAATCAGCCCCAGCATTTT | CASSPDRVPGGNQPQHF
TRBJ2-7 | 14 | TRBV2 | - | TRBD1 | TGTGCCAGCAGACCGACAGGGGGGACCTACGAGCAGTACTTC | CASRPTGGTYEQYF
TRBJ2-1 | 17 | TRBV5-1 | - | - | TGCGCCAGCAGCTTGGGCCCCACTAGGGAAGCCTACAATGAGCAGTTCTTC | CASSLGPTREAYNEQFF
TRBJ2-3 | 14 | TRBV6-5 | few | TRBD2 | TGTGCCAGCAGTAAGCGGGAGTTCGGAAATACGCAGTATTTT | CASSKREFGNTQYF
TRBJ1-5 | 13 | TRBV5-1 | few | - | TGCGCCAGCAGCTTGACAGGGTACCAGCCCCAGCATTTT | CASSLTGYQPQHF
TRBJ2-7 | 13 | TRBV11-1 | - | TRBD1 | TGTGCCACCCGACAGGGGGGAGGTTACGAGCAGTACTTC | CATRQGGGYEQYF
TRBJ1-4 | 14 | TRBV10-2 | - | - | TGCGCCAGCAGTGCGCCGGGACATAATGAAAAACTGTTTTTT | CASSAPGHNEKLFF
TRBJ2-7 | 13 | TRBV7-9 | few | TRBD1 | TGTGCCAGCAGCCGGGACAGCTCCTACGAGCAGTACTTC | CASSRDSSYEQYF
TRBJ2-2 | 15 | TRBV10-3 | - | TRBD1 | TGTGCCATCAGCGGACAGGGGGCTTTAACCGGGGAGCTGTTTTTT | CAISGQGALTGELFF
TRBJ2-2 | 15 | TRBV9 | - | TRBD2 | TGTGCCAGCAGCGTTAGCGGGACGAACACCGGGGAGCTGTTTTTT | CASSVSGTNTGELFF
TRBJ1-3 | 14 | TRBV30 | once | - | TGTGCCTGGAGTGTACCGGCGGTCGGAAACACCATATATTTT | CAWSVPAVGNTIYF
TRBJ2-2 | 13 | TRBV2 | - | TRBD2 | TGTGCCAGCGTAGCGGGGATCACCGGGGAGCTGTTTTTT | CASVAGITGELFF
TRBJ1-3 | 15 | TRBV7-9 | - | TRBD1 | TGTGCCAGCAGCTTGACAGGGGGCACTGGAAACACCATATATTTT | CASSLTGGTGNTIYF
TRBJ1-2 | 13 | TRBV19 | few | - | TGTGCCAGTAGTCCTGTGGAGGGGTATGGCTACACCTTC | CASSPVEGYGYTF
TRBJ2-7 | 16 | TRBV10-3 | - | TRBD2 | TGTGCCATCAGTGCACTCGCCGGACTAGCGGGAAACGAGCAGTACTTC | CAISALAGLAGNEQYF
TRBJ2-2 | 12 | TRBV5-6 | - | - | TGTGCCAGCAGCTATTTAGTGGGGGAGCTGTTTTTT | CASSYLVGELFF